The present T cell receptor beta chain was sequenced within a study of cytomegalovirus exposure and HLA in healthy donors. At the level of the study: Samples from HLA-typed donors yielded about 85 million unique TCRs in an early data release. Within the Caucasian-associated ancestry cluster were around four fifths of the roughly 380 genotyped donors. The study's findings and limits: V- and J-gene trimming of TCR beta was linked (in a later analysis) to a missense DCLRE1C variant. Reported findings show TCR beta sequences accurately forecast HLA-A and HLA-B alleles in most subjects.

Details on this clone: Antigen specificity is unknown.

From germline, CDR1 is SGHNT and CDR2 YYREEE (reference sequence). The ends lost 3 bases at V and 7 bases at J; junction bases unmatched: 6. This CDR3 is 14 amino acids long. PCR used 60 Vbeta primers and 13 Jbeta primers. Libraries were prepared by immunoSEQ multiplex PCR; TCRdb keeps only in-frame clonotypes and omits some of them. The sample holds fewer than 40,000 clones. J is TRBJ1-4 and V is TRBV5-4; 7 nucleotides line up with TRBD1. The TCR comes from a woman aged 40 to 50 in good health and CMV-seropositive. Specimen: PBMCs. DNA for the CDR3: TGTGCCAGCAGCTCGGGACAGATAAGTGAAAAACTGTTTTTT. Translating it yields CASSSGQISEKLFF.